This T cell receptor (beta chain) was captured by sequencing in a study of chemoradiotherapy in HPV16-positive cancers. Clones were read by immunoSEQ multiplex PCR, and TCRdb kept only the in-frame ones, dropping some. Of 7,000 to 8,500 clones listed, around nine tenths are singletons. This TCR derives from a human donor with HPV-associated anogenital cancer. The specimen comprised tumor tissue, sampled from a patient who underwent chemoradiotherapy.

The DNA for the CDR3 is TGTGCCAGCTGCTACACCGGGGAGCTGTTTTTT. It is translated as CASCYTGELFF. The genes are TRBV2 and TRBJ2-2; D not certain. V was clipped by 8 bases and J by 3 bases, with 4 bases between them. The CDR3 consists of 11 residues. Germline lookup yields CDR1 SNHLY and CDR2 FYNNEI.